The T cell receptor beta chain under discussion was sequenced for a study of T-cell memory formation after mild COVID-19. V lost 7 bases and J 5 bases, leaving 10 bases between the germline ends. CDR3 length: 12 amino acids. Constant-segment primers and 5'RACE yielded cDNA libraries for TCR alpha and TCR beta, each carrying sample barcodes and UMIs. TCRdb reprocessed the 5' RACE reads with MiXCR, giving one entry per CDR3 protein. This table holds about 360,000 distinct CDR3 sequences, approximately 15% found once. The chain combines TRBV12-3 or TRBV12-4 with TRBJ2-3; weak D call: TRBD2 (6 bases). The sequence came from a man between 18 and 29 years old who had mild COVID-19 (a few samples of this study predate the infection). Cell type and time point are not known. Material for sequencing was PBMCs or a T cell subset sorted from them (not recorded which). The CDR3 DNA reads as TGTGCCAGCACTCTGCGGGGAGATACGCAGTATTTT. As protein: CASTLRGDTQYF.